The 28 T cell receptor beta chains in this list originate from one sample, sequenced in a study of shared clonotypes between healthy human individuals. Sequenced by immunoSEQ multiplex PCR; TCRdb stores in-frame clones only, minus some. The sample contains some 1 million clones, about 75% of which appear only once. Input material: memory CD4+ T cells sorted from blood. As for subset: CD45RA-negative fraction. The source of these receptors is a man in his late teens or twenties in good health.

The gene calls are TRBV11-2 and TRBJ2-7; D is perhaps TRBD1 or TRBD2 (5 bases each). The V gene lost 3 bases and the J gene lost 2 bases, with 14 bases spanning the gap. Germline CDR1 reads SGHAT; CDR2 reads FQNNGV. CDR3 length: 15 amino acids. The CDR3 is CASSFYPGGTYEQYF. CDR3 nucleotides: TGTGCCAGCAGCTTCTACCCTGGGGGAACCTACGAGCAGTACTTC. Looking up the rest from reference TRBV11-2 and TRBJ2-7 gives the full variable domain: EAGVAQSPRYKIIEKRQSVAFWCNPISGHATLYWYQQILGQGPKLLIQFQNNGVVDDSQLPKDRFSAERLKGVDSTLKIQPAKLEDSAVYLCASSFYPGGTYEQYFGPGTRLTVT.

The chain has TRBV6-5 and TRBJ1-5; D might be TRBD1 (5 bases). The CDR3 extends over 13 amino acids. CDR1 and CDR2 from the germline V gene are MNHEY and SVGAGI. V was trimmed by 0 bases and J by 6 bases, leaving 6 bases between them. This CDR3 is CASSYSTAQPQHF. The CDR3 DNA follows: TGTGCCAGCAGTTACTCGACAGCTCAGCCCCAGCATTTT.

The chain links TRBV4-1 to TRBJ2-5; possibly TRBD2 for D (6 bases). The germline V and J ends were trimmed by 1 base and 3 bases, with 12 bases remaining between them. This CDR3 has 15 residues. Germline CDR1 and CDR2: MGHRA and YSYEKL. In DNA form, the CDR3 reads TGCGCCAGCAGCCAAGGCTCGGGAGCTGAAGAGACCCAGTACTTC. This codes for CASSQGSGAEETQYF.

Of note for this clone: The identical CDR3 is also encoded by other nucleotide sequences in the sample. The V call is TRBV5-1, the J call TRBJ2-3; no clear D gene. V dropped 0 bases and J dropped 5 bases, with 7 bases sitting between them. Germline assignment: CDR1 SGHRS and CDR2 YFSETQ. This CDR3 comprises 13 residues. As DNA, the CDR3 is TGCGCCAGCAGCTTGGGGTCGAGAGATACGCAGTATTTT. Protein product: CASSLGSRDTQYF.

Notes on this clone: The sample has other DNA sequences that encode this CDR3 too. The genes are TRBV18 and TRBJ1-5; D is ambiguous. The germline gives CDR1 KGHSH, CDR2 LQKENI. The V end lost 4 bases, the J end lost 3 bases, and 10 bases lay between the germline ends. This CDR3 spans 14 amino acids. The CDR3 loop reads CASSRGTDNQPQHF. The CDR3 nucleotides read TGTGCCAGCTCACGGGGTACGGACAATCAGCCCCAGCATTTT.

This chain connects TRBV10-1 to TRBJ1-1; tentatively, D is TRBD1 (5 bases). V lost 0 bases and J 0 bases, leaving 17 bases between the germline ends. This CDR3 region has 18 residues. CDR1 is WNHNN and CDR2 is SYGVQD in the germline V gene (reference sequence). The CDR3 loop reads CASSESRTRVGMNTEAFF. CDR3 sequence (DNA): TGCGCCAGCAGTGAGTCACGAACCAGGGTTGGGATGAACACTGAAGCTTTCTTT.

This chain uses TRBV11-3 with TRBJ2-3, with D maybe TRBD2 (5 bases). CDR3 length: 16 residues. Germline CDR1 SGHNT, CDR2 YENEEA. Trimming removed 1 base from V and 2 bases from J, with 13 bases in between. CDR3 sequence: CASSLGHSETTDTQYF. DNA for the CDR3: TGTGCCAGCAGCTTAGGTCATAGCGAAACCACAGATACGCAGTATTTT.

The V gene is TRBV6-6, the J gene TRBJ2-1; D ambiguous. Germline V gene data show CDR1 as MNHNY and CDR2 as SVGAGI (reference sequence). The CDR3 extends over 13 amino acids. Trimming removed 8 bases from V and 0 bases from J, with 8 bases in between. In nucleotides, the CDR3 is TGTGCCAGCGGACGTAGCTCCTACAATGAGCAGTTCTTC. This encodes CASGRSSYNEQFF.

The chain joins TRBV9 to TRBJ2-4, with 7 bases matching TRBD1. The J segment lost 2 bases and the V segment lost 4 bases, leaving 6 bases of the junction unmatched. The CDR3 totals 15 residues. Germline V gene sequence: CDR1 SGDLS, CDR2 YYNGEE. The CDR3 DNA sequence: TGTGCCAGCAGCACTTCGACAGGGTCCAAAAACATTCAGTACTTC. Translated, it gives CASSTSTGSKNIQYF.

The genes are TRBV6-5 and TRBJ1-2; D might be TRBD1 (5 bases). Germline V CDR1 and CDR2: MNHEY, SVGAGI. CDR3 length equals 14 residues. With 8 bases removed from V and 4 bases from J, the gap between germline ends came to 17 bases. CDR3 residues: CASGRLDGTYGYTF. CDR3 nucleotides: TGTGCCAGCGGTCGCCTGGACGGGACCTATGGCTACACCTTC.

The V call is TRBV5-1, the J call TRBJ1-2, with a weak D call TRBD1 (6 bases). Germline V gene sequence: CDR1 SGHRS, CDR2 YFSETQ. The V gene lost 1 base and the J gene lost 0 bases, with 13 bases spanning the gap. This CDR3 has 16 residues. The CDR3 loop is CASSLSGGRANYGYTF. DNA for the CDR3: TGCGCCAGCAGCTTGTCGGGGGGCCGAGCTAACTATGGCTACACCTTC.

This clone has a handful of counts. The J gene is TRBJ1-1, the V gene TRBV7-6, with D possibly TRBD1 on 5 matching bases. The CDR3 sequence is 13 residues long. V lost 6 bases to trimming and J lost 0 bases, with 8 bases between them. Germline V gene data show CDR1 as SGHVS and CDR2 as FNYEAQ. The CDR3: CASSRGVNTEAFF. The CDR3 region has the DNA TGTGCCAGCAGTCGGGGCGTGAACACTGAAGCTTTCTTT.

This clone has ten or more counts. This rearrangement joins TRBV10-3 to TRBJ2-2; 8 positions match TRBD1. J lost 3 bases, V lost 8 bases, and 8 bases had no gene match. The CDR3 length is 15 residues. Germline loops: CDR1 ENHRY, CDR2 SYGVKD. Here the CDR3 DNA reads TGTGCCATCGGGGAGACAGGGGCGGACACCGGGGAGCTGTTTTTT. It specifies CAIGETGADTGELFF.

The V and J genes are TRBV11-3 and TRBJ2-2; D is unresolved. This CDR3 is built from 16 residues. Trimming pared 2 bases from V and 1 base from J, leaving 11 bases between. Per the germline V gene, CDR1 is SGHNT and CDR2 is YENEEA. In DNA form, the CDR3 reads TGTGCCAGCAGCTTAATCGGCGGAAAGAACACCGGGGAGCTGTTTTTT. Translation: CASSLIGGKNTGELFF.

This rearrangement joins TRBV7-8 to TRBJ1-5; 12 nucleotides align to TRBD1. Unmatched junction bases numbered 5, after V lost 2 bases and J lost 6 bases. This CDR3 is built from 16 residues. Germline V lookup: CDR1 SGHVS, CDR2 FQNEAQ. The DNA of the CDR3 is TGTGCCAGCAGCTTATCGTTGGGACAGGGGGCTCAGCCCCAGCATTTT. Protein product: CASSLSLGQGAQPQHF.

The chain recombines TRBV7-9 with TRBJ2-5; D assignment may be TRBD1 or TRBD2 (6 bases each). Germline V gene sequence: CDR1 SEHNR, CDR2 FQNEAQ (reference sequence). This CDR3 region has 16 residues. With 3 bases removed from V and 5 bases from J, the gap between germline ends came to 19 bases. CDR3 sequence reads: CASSFRQGQGGETQYF. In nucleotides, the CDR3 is TGTGCCAGCAGCTTTCGCCAGGGGCAAGGGGGGGAGACCCAGTACTTC.

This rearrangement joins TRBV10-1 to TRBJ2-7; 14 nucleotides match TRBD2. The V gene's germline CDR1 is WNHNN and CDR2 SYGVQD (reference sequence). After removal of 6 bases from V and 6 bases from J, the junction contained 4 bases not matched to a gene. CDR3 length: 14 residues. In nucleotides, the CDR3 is TGCGCCAGCAGATCCGGGACTAGCGGGAGCGAGCAGTACTTC. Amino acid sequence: CASRSGTSGSEQYF.

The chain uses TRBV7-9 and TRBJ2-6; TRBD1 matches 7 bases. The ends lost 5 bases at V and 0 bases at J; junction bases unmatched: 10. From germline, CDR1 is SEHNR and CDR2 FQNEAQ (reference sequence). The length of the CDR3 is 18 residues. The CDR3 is CASSPRQGPSSGANVLTF. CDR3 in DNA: TGTGCCAGCAGCCCCCGACAGGGCCCCTCCTCTGGGGCCAACGTCCTGACTTTC.

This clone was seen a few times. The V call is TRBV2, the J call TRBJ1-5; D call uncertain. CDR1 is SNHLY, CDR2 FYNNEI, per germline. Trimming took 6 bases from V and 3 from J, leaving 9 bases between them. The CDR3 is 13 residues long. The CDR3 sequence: CASSTQDNQPQHF. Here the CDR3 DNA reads TGTGCCAGCAGCACCCAAGACAATCAGCCCCAGCATTTT. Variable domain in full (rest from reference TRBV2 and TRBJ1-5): EPEVTQTPSHQVTQMGQEVILRCVPISNHLYFYWYRQILGQKVEFLVSFYNNEISEKSEIFDDQFSVERPDGSNFTLKIRSTKLEDSAMYFCASSTQDNQPQHFGDGTRLSIL.

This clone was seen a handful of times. The CDR3 region has the DNA TGCGCCAGCAGCCAGGGCAGCAATCAGCCCCAGCATTTT. Its translation is CASSQGSNQPQHF. The chain uses TRBV5-1 and TRBJ1-5; a possible D gene is TRBD1 (5 bases). V lost 4 bases and J lost 1, with 6 bases in between. This CDR3 is 13 amino acids long. Germline-derived CDR1 and CDR2 are SGHRS and YFSETQ. The complete variable domain, with remaining parts taken from reference TRBV5-1 and TRBJ1-5, reads KAGVTQTPRYLIKTRGQQVTLSCSPISGHRSVSWYQQTPGQGLQFLFEYFSETQRNKGNFPGRFSGRQFSNSRSEMNVSTLELGDSALYLCASSQGSNQPQHFGDGTRLSIL.

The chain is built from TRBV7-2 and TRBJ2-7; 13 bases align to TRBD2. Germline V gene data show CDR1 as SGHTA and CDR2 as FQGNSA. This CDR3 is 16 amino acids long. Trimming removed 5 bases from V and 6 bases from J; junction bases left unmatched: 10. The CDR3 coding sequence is TGTGCCAGCAGCCCCCGGACTAGCGGGAGACCCACCGAGCAGTACTTC. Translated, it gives CASSPRTSGRPTEQYF.

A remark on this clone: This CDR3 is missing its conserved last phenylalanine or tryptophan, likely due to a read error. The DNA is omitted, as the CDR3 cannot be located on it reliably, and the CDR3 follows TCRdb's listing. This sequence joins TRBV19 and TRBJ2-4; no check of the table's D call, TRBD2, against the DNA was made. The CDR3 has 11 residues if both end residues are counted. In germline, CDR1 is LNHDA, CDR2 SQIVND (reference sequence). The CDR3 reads CASSIEEHRGG.

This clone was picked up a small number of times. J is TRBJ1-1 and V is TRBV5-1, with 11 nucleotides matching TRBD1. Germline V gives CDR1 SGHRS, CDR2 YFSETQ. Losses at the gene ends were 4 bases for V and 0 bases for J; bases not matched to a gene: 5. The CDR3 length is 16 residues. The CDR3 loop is CASSPGTGGMNTEAFF. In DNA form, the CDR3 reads TGCGCCAGCAGCCCTGGGACAGGGGGGATGAACACTGAAGCTTTCTTT.

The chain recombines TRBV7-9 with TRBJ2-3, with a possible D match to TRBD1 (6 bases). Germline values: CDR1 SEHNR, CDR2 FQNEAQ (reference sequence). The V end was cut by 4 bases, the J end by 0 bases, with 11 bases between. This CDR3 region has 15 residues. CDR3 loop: CASSYQQGSTDTQYF. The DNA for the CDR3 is TGTGCCAGCAGCTATCAACAGGGCAGCACAGATACGCAGTATTTT.

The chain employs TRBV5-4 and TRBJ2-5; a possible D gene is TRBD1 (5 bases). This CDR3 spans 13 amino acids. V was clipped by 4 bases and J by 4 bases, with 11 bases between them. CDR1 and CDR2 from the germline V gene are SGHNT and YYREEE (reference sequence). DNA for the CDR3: TGTGCCAGCAGCCCTAGGGGTAGAGAGACCCAGTACTTC. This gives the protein CASSPRGRETQYF. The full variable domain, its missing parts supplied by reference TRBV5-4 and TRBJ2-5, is ETGVTQSPTHLIKTRGQQVTLRCSSQSGHNTVSWYQQALGQGPQFIFQYYREEENGRGNFPPRFSGLQFPNYSSELNVNALELDDSALYLCASSPRGRETQYFGPGTRLLVL.

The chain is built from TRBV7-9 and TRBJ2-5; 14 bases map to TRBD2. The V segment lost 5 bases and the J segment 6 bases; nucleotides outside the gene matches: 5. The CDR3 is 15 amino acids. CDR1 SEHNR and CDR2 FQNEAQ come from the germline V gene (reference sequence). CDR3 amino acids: CASSAGTSGSQTQYF. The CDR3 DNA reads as TGTGCCAGCAGCGCGGGGACTAGCGGGAGTCAGACCCAGTACTTC. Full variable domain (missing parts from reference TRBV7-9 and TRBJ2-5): DTGVSQNPRHKITKRGQNVTFRCDPISEHNRLYWYRQTLGQGPEFLTYFQNEAQLEKSRLLSDRFSAERPKGSFSTLEIQRTEQGDSAMYLCASSAGTSGSQTQYFGPGTRLLVL.

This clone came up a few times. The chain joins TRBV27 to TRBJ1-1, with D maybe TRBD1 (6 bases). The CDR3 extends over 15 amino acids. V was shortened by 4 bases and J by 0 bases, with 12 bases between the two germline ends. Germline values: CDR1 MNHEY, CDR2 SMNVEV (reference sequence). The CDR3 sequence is CASSSQGRMNTEAFF. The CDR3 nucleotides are TGTGCCAGCAGTTCACAGGGACGCATGAACACTGAAGCTTTCTTT.

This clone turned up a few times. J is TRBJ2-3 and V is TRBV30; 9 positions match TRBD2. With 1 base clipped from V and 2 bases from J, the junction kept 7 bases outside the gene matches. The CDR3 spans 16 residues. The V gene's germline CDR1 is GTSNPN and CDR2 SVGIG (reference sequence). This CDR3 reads CAWSEGLAAATDTQYF. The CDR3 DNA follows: TGTGCCTGGAGTGAGGGACTAGCAGCCGCCACAGATACGCAGTATTTT.